This TCR beta chain was identified during a study of blood T cell repertoires in COVID-19. Sequencing used immunoSEQ multiplex PCR; TCRdb keeps in-frame clones, though not all of them. The sample lists about 350,000 clones; roughly 86% were seen once. Deletions cut 0 bases from V and 3 bases from J, with 10 bases between. CDR3 length: 14 residues. Germline assignment: CDR1 SGDLS and CDR2 YYNGEE. V is TRBV9 and J is TRBJ2-7; possibly TRBD2 for D (6 bases). The specimen sequenced was PBMCs or T cells enriched from blood (not recorded which). The receptor was derived from a woman aged 25-40 years who had recovered from COVID-19. The DNA of the CDR3 is TGTGCCAGCAGCGTAGACGGGGGAGGCTACGAGCAGTACTTC. Protein: CASSVDGGGYEQYF.